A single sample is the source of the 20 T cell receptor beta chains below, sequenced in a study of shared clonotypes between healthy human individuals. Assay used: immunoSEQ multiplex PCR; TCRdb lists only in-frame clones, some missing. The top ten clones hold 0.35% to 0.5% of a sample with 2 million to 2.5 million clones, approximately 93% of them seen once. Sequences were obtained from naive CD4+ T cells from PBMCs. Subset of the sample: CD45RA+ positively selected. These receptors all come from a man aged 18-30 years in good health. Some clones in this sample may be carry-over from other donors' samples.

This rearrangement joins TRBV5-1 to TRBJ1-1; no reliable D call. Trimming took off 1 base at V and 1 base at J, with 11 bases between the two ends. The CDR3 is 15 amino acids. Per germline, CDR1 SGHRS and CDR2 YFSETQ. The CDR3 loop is CASSLLGMRNTEAFF. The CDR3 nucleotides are TGCGCCAGCAGCTTGTTGGGGATGCGGAACACTGAAGCTTTCTTT. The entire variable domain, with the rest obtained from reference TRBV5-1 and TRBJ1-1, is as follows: KAGVTQTPRYLIKTRGQQVTLSCSPISGHRSVSWYQQTPGQGLQFLFEYFSETQRNKGNFPGRFSGRQFSNSRSEMNVSTLELGDSALYLCASSLLGMRNTEAFFGQGTRLTVV.

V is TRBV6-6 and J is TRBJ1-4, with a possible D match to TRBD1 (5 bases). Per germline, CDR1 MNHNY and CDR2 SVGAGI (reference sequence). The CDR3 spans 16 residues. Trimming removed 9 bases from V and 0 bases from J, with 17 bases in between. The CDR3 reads CASRNSGRSTNEKLFF. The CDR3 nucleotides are TGTGCCAGTCGGAATTCGGGACGGTCAACTAATGAAAAACTGTTTTTT.

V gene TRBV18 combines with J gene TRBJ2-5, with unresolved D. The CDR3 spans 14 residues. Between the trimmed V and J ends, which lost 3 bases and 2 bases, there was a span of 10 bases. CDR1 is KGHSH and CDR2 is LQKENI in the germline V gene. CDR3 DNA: TGTGCCAGCTCACCGCGCAGTAATCAAGAGACCCAGTACTTC. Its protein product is CASSPRSNQETQYF.

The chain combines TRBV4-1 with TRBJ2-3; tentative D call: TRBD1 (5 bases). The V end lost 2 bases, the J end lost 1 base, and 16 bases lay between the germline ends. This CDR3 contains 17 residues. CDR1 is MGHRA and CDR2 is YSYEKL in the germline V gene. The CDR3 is CASSQFPASRGTDTQYF. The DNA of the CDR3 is TGCGCCAGCAGCCAATTCCCAGCGTCCAGGGGCACAGATACGCAGTATTTT.

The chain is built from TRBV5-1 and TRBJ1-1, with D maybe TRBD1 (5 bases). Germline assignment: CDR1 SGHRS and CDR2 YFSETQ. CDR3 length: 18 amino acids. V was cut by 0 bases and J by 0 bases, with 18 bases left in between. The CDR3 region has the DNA TGCGCCAGCAGCTTGGGGCAGGGAAGGCCCCAAATGAACACTGAAGCTTTCTTT. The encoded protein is CASSLGQGRPQMNTEAFF.

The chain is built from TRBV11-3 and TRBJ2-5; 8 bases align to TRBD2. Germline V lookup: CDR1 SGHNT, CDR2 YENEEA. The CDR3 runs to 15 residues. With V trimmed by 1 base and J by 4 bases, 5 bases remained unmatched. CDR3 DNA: TGTGCCAGCAGCTTAGGGGGGCTAGCGGGAGAGACCCAGTACTTC. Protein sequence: CASSLGGLAGETQYF.

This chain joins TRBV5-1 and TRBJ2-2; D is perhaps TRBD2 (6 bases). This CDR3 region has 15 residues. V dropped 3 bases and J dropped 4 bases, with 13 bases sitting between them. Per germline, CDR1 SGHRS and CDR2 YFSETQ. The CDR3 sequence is CASSWGPGATGELFF. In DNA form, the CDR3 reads TGCGCCAGCAGCTGGGGTCCGGGAGCCACCGGGGAGCTGTTTTTT.

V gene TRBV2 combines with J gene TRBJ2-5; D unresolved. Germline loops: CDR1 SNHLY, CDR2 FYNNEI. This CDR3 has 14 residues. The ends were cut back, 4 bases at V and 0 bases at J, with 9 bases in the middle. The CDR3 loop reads CASSAAQYQETQYF. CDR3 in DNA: TGTGCCAGCAGTGCTGCCCAGTACCAAGAGACCCAGTACTTC.

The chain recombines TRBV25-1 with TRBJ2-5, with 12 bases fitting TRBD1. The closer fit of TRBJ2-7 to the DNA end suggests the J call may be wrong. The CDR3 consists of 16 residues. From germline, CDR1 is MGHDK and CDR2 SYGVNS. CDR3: CASSESGTGGVYEQYF. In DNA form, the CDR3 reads TGTGCCAGCAGTGAATCCGGGACAGGGGGCGTCTACGAGCAGTACTTC.

CDR3 sequence reads: CASSMKGADQPQHF. The CDR3 DNA reads as TGTGCCAGTAGTATGAAGGGTGCCGATCAGCCCCAGCATTTT. The chain uses TRBV19 and TRBJ1-5; D uncertain. Germline V CDR1 and CDR2: LNHDA, SQIVND (reference sequence). V was cut by 3 bases and J by 5 bases, with 11 bases left in between. The CDR3 has 14 residues.

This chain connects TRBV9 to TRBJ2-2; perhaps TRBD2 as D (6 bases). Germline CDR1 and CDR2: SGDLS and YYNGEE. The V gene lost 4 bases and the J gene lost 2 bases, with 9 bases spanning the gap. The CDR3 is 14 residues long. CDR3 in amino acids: CASSFSGNTGELFF. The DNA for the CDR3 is TGTGCCAGCAGCTTTAGCGGTAACACCGGGGAGCTGTTTTTT.

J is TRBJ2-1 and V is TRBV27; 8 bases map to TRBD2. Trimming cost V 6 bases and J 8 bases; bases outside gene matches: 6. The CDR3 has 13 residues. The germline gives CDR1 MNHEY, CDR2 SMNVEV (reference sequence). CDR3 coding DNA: TGTGCCAGCAGGTCTGCGGGGGGCGATGAGCAGTTCTTC. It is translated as CASRSAGGDEQFF.

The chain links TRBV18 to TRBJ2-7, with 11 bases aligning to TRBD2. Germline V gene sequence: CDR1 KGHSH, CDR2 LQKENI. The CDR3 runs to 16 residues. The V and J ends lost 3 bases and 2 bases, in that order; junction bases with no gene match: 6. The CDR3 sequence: CASSPVQGLAAYEQYF. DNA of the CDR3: TGTGCCAGCTCACCTGTCCAGGGACTAGCGGCCTACGAGCAGTACTTC.

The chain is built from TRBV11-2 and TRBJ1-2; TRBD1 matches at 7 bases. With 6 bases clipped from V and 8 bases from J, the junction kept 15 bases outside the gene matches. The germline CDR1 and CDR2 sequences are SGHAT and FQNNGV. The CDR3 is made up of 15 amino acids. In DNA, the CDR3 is TGTGCCAGCAGACCTTCCCCCCAGACAGGGATCGGCTACACCTTC. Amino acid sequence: CASRPSPQTGIGYTF.

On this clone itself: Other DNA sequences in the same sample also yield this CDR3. CDR3 sequence: CASSFGGPGANVLTF. The CDR3 DNA reads TGTGCCAGCAGTTTCGGAGGTCCTGGGGCCAACGTCCTGACTTTC. The chain carries TRBV28 and TRBJ2-6, with D perhaps TRBD2 (5 bases). Per the germline V gene, CDR1 is MDHEN and CDR2 is SYDVKM. Deletions cut 3 bases from V and 2 bases from J, with 8 bases between. The CDR3 extends over 15 amino acids.

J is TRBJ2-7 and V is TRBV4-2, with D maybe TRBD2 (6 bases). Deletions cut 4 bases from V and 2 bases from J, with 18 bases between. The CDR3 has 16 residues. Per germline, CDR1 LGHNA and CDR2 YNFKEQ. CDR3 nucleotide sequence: TGTGCCAGCAGCCTAGACAAGACTAGTCGCGCCTACGAGCAGTACTTC. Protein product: CASSLDKTSRAYEQYF.

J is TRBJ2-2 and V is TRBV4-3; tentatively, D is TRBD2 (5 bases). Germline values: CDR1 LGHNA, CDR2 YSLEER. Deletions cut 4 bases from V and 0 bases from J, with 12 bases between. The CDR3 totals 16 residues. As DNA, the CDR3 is TGCGCCAGCAGCCTTCTTTCGGGAACGAACACCGGGGAGCTGTTTTTT. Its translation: CASSLLSGTNTGELFF.

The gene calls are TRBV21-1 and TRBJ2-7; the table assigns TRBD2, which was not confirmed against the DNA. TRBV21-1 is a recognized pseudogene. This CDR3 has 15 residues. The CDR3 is CASSKVWLRVYEQYF. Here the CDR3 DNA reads TGTGCCAGCAGCAAAGTTTGGTTAAGAGTCTACGAGCAGTACTTC.

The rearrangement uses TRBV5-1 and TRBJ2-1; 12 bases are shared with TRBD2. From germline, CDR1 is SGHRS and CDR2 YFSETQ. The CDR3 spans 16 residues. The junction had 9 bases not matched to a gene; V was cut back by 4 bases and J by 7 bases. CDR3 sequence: CASSPQTSGSGNEQFF. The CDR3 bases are TGCGCCAGCAGCCCCCAGACTAGCGGGAGTGGTAATGAGCAGTTCTTC. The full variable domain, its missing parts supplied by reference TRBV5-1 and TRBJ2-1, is KAGVTQTPRYLIKTRGQQVTLSCSPISGHRSVSWYQQTPGQGLQFLFEYFSETQRNKGNFPGRFSGRQFSNSRSEMNVSTLELGDSALYLCASSPQTSGSGNEQFFGPGTRLTVL.

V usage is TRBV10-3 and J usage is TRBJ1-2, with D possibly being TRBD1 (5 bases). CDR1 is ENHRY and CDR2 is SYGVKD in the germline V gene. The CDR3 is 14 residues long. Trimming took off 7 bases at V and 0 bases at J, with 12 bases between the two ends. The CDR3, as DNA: TGTGCCATCATAGCCGGGGACCCTAACTATGGCTACACCTTC. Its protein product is CAIIAGDPNYGYTF.